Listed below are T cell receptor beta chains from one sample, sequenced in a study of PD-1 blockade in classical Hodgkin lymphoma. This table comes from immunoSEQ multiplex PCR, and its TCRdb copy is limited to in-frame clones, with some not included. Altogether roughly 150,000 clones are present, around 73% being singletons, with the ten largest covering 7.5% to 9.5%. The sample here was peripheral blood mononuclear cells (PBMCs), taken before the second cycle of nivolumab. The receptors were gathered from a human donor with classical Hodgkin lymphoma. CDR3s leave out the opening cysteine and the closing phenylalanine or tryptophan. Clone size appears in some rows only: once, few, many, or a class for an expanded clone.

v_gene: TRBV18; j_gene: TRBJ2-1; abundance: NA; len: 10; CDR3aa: ASSPGGYEQF
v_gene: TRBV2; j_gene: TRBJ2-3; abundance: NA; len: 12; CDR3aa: ASTMVRAADTQY
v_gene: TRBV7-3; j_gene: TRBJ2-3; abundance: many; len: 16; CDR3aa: ASSLRGLAGLGGDTQY
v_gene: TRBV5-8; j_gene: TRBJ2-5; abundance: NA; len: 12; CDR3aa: ATRETSVQETQY
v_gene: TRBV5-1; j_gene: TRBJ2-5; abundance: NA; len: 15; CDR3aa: ASSLAVSSGSGETQY
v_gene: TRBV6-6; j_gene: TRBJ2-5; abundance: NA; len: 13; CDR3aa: ASSYTGQGQETQY
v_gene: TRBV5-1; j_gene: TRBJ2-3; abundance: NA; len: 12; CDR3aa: ASSPGTGGDAQY
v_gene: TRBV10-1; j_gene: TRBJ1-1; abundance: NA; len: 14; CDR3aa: ASEKDGFLMNTEAF
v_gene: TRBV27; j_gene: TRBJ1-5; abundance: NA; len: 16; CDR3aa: ASSLSRQGAYSNQPQH
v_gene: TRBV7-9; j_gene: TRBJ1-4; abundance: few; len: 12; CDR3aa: ASSQTGGNEKLF